This T cell receptor (beta chain) was sequenced for a study of blood T cell repertoires in COVID-19 (dated by TCRdb to about 2020). Describing the broader study: Samples from collaborators originated in the United States, Italy and Spain and spanned both the acute and convalescent phases of COVID-19. The prospective study material was composed of cDNA or gDNA derived from T cells, B-cell-depleted T cells, or PBMCs. The dataset comprised deeply sampled blood TCRbeta repertoires from subjects exposed to, actively infected with, or recovered from COVID-19. The repertoires were released in a freely available public database intended as a resource for research on the immune response to SARS-CoV-2. Samples were obtained from the ongoing ImmuneRACE study (first 160 participants) and from roughly 1,300 subjects provided by 6 global collaborators. The sample metadata nearly always contained a de-identified subject ID, COVID-19 status, age in years and sex. Where available, HLA class I and class II types were obtained from metadata supplied by the sample provider rather than from assay-based typing.

Each collaborating institution followed its own protocols to collect whole blood in K2EDTA tubes. For TCRbeta analysis, collaborator samples were shipped as frozen whole blood, as isolated PBMCs, or as DNA extracted from either sample type. TCRbeta CDR3 regions were amplified from genomic DNA using the immunoSEQ Assay, a bias-controlled multiplex PCR. The authors processed their data as follows. The number of nucleated cells in each sample was estimated from the amplification of reference gene primers within the assay. Sequence reads were collapsed and filtered to measure the absolute abundance of every unique TCRbeta CDR3 rearrangement. For each sample, productive Simpson clonality was calculated as the square root of Simpson's diversity index across productive rearrangements. In its TCRdb copy, this immuneACCESS table keeps in-frame sequences only and misses some clones. Where compared with another copy, unresolved V genes explain less than half of these, and the others have no known cause. The DNA was the basis for D and trimming; V, J and clone size are from that table. The sample profile shows 250,000 to 300,000 clones; approximately 83% of them were found once. The top ten constitute 11% of the sample.

Points on this clone: This clone's antigen is unknown. Qualities for individual bases were not recorded, and no much larger clone is one base off.

Inclusive of the bounding cysteine and phenylalanine, the CDR3 is 15 residues long. Of all the DNA, just the CDR3 is kept, 45 bases in frame from base 1. CDR1 and CDR2 are drawn from the germline V gene (reference sequence): SEHNR, FQNEAQ. The V and J ends are trimmed by 1 base and 5 bases, leaving 14 bases between them. Results the study describes overall, beyond this receptor: The amount of clinical and demographic metadata varied by source and participant and was provided uncurated.

In this chain, TRBV7-9 is recombined with TRBJ2-5; the D gene is perhaps TRBD1, on 6 matching bases. The sequencing input was peripheral blood. The receptor's source is a woman in her 70s with acute or convalescent COVID-19. The CDR3 protein is CASSLGGGTSETQYF. The DNA is as follows: TGTGCCAGCAGCTTAGGAGGGGGAACGTCGGAGACCCAGTACTTC.